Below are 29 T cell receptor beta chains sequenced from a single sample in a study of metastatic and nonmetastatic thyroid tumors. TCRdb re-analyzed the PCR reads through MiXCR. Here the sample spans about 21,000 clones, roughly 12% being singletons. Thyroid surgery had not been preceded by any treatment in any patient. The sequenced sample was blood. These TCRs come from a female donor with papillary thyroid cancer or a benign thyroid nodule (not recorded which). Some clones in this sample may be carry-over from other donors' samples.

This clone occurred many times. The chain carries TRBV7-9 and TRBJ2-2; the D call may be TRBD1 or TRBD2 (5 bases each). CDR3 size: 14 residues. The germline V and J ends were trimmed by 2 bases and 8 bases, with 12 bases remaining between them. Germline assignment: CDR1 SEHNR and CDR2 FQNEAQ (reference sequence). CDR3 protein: CASSLLGPGGELFF. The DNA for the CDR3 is TGTGCCAGCAGCTTATTGGGACCCGGGGGGGAGCTGTTTTTT.

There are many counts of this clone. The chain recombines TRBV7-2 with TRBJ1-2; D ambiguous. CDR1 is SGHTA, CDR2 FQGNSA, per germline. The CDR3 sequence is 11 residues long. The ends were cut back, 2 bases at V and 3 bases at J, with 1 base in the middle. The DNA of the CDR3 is TGTGCCAGCAGCTTATACTATGGCTACACCTTC. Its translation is CASSLYYGYTF.

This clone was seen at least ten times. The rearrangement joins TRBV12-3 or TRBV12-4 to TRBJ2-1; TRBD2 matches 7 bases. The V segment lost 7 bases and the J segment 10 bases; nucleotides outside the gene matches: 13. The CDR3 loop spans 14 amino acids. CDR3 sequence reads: CASTKGRELWEQFF. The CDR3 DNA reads TGTGCCAGCACTAAGGGGAGGGAGCTATGGGAGCAGTTCTTC.

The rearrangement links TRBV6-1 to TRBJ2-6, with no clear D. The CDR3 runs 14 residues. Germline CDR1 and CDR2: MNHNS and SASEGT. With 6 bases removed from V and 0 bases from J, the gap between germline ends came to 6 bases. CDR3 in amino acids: CASRHLSGANVLTF. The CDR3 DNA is TGTGCCAGCAGACACCTCTCTGGGGCCAACGTCCTGACTTTC.

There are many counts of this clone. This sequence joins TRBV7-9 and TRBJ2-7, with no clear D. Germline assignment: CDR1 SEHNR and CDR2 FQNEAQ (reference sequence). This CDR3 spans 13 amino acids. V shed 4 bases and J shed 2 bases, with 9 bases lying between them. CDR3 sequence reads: CASSSGFPYEQYF. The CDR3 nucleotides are TGTGCCAGCAGCTCGGGCTTCCCCTACGAGCAGTACTTC.

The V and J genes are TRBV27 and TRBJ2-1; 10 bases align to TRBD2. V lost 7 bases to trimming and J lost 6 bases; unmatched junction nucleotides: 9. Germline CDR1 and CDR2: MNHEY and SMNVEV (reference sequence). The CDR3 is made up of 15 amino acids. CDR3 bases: TGTGCCAGCACTCGGTCCCTAGCGGGAGTCAATGAGCAGTTCTTC. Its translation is CASTRSLAGVNEQFF.

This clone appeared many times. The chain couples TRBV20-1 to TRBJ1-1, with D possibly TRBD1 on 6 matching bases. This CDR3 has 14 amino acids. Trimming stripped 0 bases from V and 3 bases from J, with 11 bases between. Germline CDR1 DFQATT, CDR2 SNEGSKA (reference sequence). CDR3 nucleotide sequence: TGCAGTGCTAGAGACTTCAGGGGCTACACTGAAGCTTTCTTT. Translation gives CSARDFRGYTEAFF.

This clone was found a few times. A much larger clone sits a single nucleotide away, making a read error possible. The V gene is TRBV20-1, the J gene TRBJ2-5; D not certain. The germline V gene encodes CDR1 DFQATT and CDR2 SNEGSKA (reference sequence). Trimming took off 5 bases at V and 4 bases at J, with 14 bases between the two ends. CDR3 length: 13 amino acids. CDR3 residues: CSAFPSVRETQYF. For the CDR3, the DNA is TGCAGTGCTTTCCCGTCGGTCCGAGAGACCCAGTACTTC.

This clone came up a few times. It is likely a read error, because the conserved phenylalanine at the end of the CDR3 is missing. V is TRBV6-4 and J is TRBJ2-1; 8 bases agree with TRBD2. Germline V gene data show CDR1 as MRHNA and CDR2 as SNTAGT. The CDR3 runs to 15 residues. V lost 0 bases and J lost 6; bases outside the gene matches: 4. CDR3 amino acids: CASSDSTSVSNEQFL. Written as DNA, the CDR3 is TGTGCCAGCAGTGACTCGACTAGCGTGAGCAATGAGCAGTTCCTC.

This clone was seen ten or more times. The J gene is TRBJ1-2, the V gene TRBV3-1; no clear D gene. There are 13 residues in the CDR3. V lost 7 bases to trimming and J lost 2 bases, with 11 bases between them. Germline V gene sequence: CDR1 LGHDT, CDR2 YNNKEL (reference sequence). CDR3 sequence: CASTRTPNYGYTF. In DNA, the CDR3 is TGTGCCAGCACTCGGACCCCCAACTATGGCTACACCTTC.

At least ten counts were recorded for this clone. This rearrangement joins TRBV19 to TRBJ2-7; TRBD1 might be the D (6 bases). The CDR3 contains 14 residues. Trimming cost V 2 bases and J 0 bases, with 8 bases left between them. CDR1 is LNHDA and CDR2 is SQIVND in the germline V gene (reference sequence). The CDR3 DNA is TGTGCCAGTAGTATAACAGGGAGCTCCTACGAGCAGTACTTC. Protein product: CASSITGSSYEQYF.

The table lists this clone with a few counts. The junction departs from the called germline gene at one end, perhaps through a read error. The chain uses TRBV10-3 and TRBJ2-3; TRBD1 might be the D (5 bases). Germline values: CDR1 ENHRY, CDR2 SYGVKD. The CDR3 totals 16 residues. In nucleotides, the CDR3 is TGTGCCATCAGTGAGTCGTCAGGGTTATTCACAGGTACGCAGTATTTT. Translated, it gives CAISESSGLFTGTQYF.

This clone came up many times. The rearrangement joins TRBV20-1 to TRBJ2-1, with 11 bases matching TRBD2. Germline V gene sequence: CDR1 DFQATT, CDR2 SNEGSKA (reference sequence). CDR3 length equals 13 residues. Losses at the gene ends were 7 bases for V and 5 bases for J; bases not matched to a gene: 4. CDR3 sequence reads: CSEGTSGDNEQFF. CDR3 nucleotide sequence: TGCAGTGAGGGGACTAGCGGAGACAATGAGCAGTTCTTC.

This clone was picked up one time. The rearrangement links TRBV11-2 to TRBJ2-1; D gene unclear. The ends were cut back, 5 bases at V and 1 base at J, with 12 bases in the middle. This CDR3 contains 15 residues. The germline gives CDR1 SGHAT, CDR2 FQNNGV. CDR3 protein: CASSPVFGSYNEQFF. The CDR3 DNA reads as TGTGCCAGCAGCCCCGTTTTCGGTTCCTACAATGAGCAGTTCTTC.

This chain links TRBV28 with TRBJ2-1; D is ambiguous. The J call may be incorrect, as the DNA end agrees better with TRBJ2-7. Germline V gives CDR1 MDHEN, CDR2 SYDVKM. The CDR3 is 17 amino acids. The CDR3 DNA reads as TGTGCCAGCAGTTTCCCCCTCTCTAGACGCTCCGACAATGAGCAGTACTTC. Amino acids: CASSFPLSRRSDNEQYF.

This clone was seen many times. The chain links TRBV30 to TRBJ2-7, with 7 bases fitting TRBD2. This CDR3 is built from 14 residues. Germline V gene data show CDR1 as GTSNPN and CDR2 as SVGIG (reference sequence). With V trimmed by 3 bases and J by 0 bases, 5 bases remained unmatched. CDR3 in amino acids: CAWRREGDSYEQYF. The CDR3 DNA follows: TGTGCCTGGAGAAGGGAGGGCGACTCCTACGAGCAGTACTTC.

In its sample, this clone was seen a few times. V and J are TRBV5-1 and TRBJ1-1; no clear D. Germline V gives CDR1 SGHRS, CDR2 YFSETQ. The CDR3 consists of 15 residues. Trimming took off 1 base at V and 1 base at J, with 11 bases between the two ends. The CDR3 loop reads CASSLSGNKNTEAFF. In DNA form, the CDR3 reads TGCGCCAGCAGCTTGTCCGGGAACAAGAACACTGAAGCTTTCTTT.

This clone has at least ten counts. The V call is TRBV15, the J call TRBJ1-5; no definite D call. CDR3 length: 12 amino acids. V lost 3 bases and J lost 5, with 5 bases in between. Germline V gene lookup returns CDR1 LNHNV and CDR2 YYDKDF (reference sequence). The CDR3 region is CATSRKHQPQHF. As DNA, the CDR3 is TGTGCCACCAGCAGGAAGCATCAGCCCCAGCATTTT.

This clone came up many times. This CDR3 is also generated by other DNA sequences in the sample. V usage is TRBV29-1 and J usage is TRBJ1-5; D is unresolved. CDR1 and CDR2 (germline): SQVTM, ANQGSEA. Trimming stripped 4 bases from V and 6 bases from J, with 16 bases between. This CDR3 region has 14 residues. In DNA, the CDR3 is TGCAGCGTTGGAGACCCCCATTCCCGTCAGCCCCAGCATTTT. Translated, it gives CSVGDPHSRQPQHF.

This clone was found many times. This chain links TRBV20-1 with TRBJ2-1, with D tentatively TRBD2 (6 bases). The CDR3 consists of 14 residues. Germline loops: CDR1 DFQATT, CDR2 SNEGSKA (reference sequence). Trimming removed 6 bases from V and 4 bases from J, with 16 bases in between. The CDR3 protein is CSADPGLGYNEQFF. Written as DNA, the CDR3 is TGCAGTGCGGATCCGGGACTGGGATACAATGAGCAGTTCTTC.

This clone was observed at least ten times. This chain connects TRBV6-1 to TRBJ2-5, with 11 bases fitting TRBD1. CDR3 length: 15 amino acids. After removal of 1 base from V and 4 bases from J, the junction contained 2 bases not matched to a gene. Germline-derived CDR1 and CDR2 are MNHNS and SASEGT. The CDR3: CASSEEDRGRETQYF. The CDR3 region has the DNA TGTGCCAGCAGTGAAGAGGACAGGGGGCGAGAGACCCAGTACTTC.

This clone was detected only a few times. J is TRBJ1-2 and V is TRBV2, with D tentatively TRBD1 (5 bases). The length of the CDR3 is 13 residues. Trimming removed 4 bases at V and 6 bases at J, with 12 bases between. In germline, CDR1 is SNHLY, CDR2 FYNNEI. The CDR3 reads CASSVGGFDGYTF. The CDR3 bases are TGTGCCAGCAGTGTTGGGGGTTTCGATGGCTACACCTTC.

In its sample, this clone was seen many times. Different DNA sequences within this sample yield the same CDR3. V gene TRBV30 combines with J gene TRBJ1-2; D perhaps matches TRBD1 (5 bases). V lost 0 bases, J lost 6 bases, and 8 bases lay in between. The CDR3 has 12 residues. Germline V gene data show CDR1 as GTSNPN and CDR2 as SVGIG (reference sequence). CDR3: CAWSVPGDGYTF. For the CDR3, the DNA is TGTGCCTGGAGTGTACCGGGGGATGGCTACACCTTC.

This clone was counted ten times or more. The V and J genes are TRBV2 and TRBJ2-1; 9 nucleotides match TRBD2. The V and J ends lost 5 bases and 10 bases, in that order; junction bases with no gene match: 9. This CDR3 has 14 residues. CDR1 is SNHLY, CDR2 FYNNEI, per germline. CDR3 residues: CASSPIAGVEEQFF. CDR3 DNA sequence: TGTGCCAGCAGTCCTATAGCGGGAGTGGAAGAGCAGTTCTTC.

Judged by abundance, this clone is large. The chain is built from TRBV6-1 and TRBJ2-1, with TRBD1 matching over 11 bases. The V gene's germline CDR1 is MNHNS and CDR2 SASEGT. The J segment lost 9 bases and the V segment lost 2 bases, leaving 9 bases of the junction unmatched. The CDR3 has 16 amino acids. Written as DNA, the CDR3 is TGTGCCAGCAGTGAACCTCCGGGACAGGGGGTGGGTGAGCAGTTCTTC. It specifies CASSEPPGQGVGEQFF.

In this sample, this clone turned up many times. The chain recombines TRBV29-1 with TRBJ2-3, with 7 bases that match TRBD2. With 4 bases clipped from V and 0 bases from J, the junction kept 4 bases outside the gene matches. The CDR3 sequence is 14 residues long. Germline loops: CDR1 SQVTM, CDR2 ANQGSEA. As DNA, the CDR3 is TGCAGCGTTGTATGGGGGGGTAGCACAGATACGCAGTATTTT. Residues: CSVVWGGSTDTQYF.

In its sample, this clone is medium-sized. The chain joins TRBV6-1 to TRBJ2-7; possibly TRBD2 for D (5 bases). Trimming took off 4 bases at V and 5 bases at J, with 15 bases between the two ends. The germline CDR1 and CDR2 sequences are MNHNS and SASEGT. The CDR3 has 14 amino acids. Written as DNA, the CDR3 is TGTGCCAGCAGTGCCCCGGTGGGAGAAGACGAGCAGTACTTC. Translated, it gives CASSAPVGEDEQYF.

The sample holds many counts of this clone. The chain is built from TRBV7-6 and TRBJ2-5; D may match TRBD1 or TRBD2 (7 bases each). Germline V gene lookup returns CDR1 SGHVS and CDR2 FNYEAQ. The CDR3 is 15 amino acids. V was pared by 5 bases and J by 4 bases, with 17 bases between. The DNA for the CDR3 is TGTGCCAGCAGCCTCCTGACAGGGAGGGTAGAGACCCAGTACTTC. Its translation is CASSLLTGRVETQYF.

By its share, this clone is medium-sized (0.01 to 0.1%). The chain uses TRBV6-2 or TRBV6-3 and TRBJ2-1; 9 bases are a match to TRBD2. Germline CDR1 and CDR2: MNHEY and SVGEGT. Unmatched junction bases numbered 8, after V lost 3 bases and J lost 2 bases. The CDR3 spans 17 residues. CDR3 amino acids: CASSYLYPSGAYNEQFF. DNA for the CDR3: TGTGCCAGCAGTTATTTGTACCCTAGCGGGGCCTACAATGAGCAGTTCTTC.